This T cell receptor beta chain was sequenced for a study of OX40 agonist ivuxolimab in advanced cancers. Broader study findings: CD8+ T cells averaged more expanded clones than CD4+.

As to this clone: The target antigen is unknown.

Clones were read by immunoSEQ multiplex PCR, and TCRdb kept only the in-frame ones, dropping some. The sample shows tens of thousands of clones, around 90% of them seen only once. Exclusion of a patient followed from autoimmune disease history or systemic immunosuppression. The CDR3 has 14 amino acids. V was trimmed by 6 bases and J by 0 bases, leaving 10 bases between them. CDR1 is SNHLY, CDR2 FYNNEI, per germline. The J gene is TRBJ2-3, the V gene TRBV2; D might be TRBD2 (5 bases). This sample comprised CD4+ or CD8+ T cells sorted from blood, obtained in a trial of the OX40 agonist ivuxolimab. The clonotype was recovered from an adult with an advanced solid tumor such as melanoma, head and neck, liver or kidney cancer. In DNA form, the CDR3 reads TGTGCCAGCAGAGTGGAGCGGAGCACAGATACGCAGTATTTT. Amino acids: CASRVERSTDTQYF.